The 12 T cell receptor beta chains presented below share a single source sample, sequenced in a study of siplizumab effects on memory and regulatory T cells. Clones were sequenced by immunoSEQ multiplex PCR, and TCRdb holds only the in-frame ones, with some missing. The data hold about 100,000 clones, with roughly 94% observed a single time. Material: non-Treg CD4+ T cells sorted from blood. These receptors all come from a human donor in good health.

The V call is TRBV7-8, the J call TRBJ2-2; no clear D. The germline V gene encodes CDR1 SGHVS and CDR2 FQNEAQ. Trimming took off 3 bases at V and 5 bases at J, with 4 bases between the two ends. This CDR3 region has 12 residues. The CDR3 loop is CASSLKTGELFF. CDR3 bases: TGTGCCAGCAGCTTGAAAACCGGGGAGCTGTTTTTT.

The rearrangement links TRBV5-1 to TRBJ1-4, with D possibly TRBD1 on 6 matching bases. Trimming stripped 4 bases from V and 13 bases from J, with 20 bases between. The CDR3 is made up of 14 amino acids. The germline CDR1 and CDR2 sequences are SGHRS and YFSETQ. As DNA, the CDR3 is TGCGCCAGCAGCGTGACAGGTTCAGGTGGAGGACTGTTTTTT. Its protein is CASSVTGSGGGLFF.

This clone was detected once. J is TRBJ2-1 and V is TRBV11-3, with D tentatively TRBD2 (6 bases). Deletions cut 4 bases from V and 2 bases from J, with 12 bases between. The CDR3 is 15 amino acids. The germline gives CDR1 SGHNT, CDR2 YENEEA. The CDR3 coding sequence is TGTGCCAGCAGCTGGCGACTAGGTCCCTACAATGAGCAGTTCTTC. As protein: CASSWRLGPYNEQFF. Full variable domain (missing parts from reference TRBV11-3 and TRBJ2-1): EAGVVQSPRYKIIEKKQPVAFWCNPISGHNTLYWYLQNLGQGPELLIRYENEEAVDDSQLPKDRFSAERLKGVDSTLKIQPAELGDSAVYLCASSWRLGPYNEQFFGPGTRLTVL.

The V gene is TRBV7-6, the J gene TRBJ2-7, with D possibly TRBD1 on 6 matching bases. V lost 5 bases to trimming and J lost 7 bases, with 15 bases between them. The CDR3 totals 13 residues. The germline gives CDR1 SGHVS, CDR2 FNYEAQ. In nucleotides, the CDR3 is TGTGCCAGCAGCGAAACAGGGCCTCAGGAGCAGTACTTC. Translating gives CASSETGPQEQYF.

The chain has TRBV19 and TRBJ2-7; no clear D. The CDR3 has 16 amino acids. The ends were cut back, 6 bases at V and 2 bases at J, with 20 bases in the middle. Germline CDR1 LNHDA, CDR2 SQIVND (reference sequence). CDR3 loop: CASSENVVNGPYEQYF. Written as DNA, the CDR3 is TGTGCCAGTAGCGAAAACGTGGTAAACGGGCCCTACGAGCAGTACTTC.

This chain connects TRBV7-9 to TRBJ2-7; the match to TRBD2 covers 11 bases. CDR1 and CDR2 (germline): SEHNR, FQNEAQ (reference sequence). Unmatched junction bases numbered 9, after V lost 1 base and J lost 4 bases. This CDR3 comprises 17 residues. This CDR3 is CASSLEGVVAGGYEQYF. The CDR3 bases are TGTGCCAGCAGCTTAGAGGGAGTGGTAGCGGGAGGGTACGAGCAGTACTTC.

Here the CDR3 reads CASSIPGDIHEQFF. The CDR3 nucleotides are TGTGCCAGCTCAATTCCGGGCGACATCCATGAGCAGTTCTTC. The chain combines TRBV18 with TRBJ2-1, with unresolved D. Deletions cut 5 bases from V and 8 bases from J, with 16 bases between. Germline CDR1 is KGHSH and CDR2 is LQKENI. CDR3 size: 14 residues.

This chain connects TRBV5-5 to TRBJ1-2; maybe TRBD1 (5 bases). CDR1 and CDR2 (germline): SGHKS, YYEKEE (reference sequence). V gave up 5 bases and J gave up 8 bases, with 22 bases separating them. The CDR3 loop spans 15 amino acids. CDR3 in amino acids: CASRIITGTITGYTF. As DNA, the CDR3 is TGTGCCAGCAGAATCATTACCGGGACTATAACCGGCTACACCTTC.

The chain is built from TRBV6-5 and TRBJ1-5, with D perhaps matching TRBD1 (6 bases). The CDR3 runs 14 residues. Deletions cut 6 bases from V and 0 bases from J, with 9 bases between. Germline CDR1 MNHEY, CDR2 SVGAGI. Here the CDR3 DNA reads TGTGCCAGCAGCCGGACAGTTAGCAATCAGCCCCAGCATTTT. This codes for CASSRTVSNQPQHF.

The chain has TRBV18 and TRBJ2-7; 10 nucleotides match TRBD2. V was clipped by 3 bases and J by 3 bases; unmatched bases: 5. Germline assignment: CDR1 KGHSH and CDR2 LQKENI. There are 15 residues in the CDR3. The CDR3 sequence is CASSPGLARNYEQYF. CDR3 in DNA: TGTGCCAGCTCACCGGGACTAGCGAGAAACTACGAGCAGTACTTC.

V gene TRBV9 combines with J gene TRBJ1-1; 7 nucleotides match TRBD1. The CDR3 is made up of 15 amino acids. Germline V CDR1 and CDR2: SGDLS, YYNGEE. V gave up 0 bases and J gave up 4 bases; unmatched junction bases: 6. The CDR3 is CASSVAEGAVTEAFF. CDR3 DNA: TGTGCCAGCAGCGTAGCTGAGGGGGCGGTCACTGAAGCTTTCTTT. The entire variable domain, with the rest obtained from reference TRBV9 and TRBJ1-1, is as follows: DSGVTQTPKHLITATGQRVTLRCSPRSGDLSVYWYQQSLDQGLQFLIQYYNGEERAKGNILERFSAQQFPDLHSELNLSSLELGDSALYFCASSVAEGAVTEAFFGQGTRLTVV.

The table lists this clone with a count of one. The chain is built from TRBV10-3 and TRBJ1-3; tentative D call: TRBD1 (6 bases). Trimming removed 9 bases from V and 0 bases from J, with 18 bases in between. Germline-derived CDR1 and CDR2 are ENHRY and SYGVKD. The CDR3 length is 16 residues. The CDR3 here is CAIKGEVHSSGNTIYF. The DNA for the CDR3 is TGTGCCATAAAGGGGGAGGTCCACTCCTCTGGAAACACCATATATTTT.